The clone carrying this T cell receptor (beta chain) appeared a few times. Source study methods: Nucleated cell number was recorded as an estimate derived from reference gene primer amplification. The protocol was immunoSEQ multiplex PCR, while the TCRdb copy is restricted to in-frame clones and leaves out a portion. That table is the source of V, J and clone size, and D and trimming were worked out from the DNA. The data contain some 67,000 clones, more than 75% of them singletons. The data derive from a study of blood T cell repertoires in COVID-19. Study background: Acute and convalescent COVID-19 samples came from the United States, Italy and Spain. The analysed material was cDNA or gDNA that came from T cells, B-cell-depleted T cells, or PBMCs.

The germline V gene has CDR1 SGHRS and CDR2 YFSETQ. Losses at the gene ends were 4 bases for V and 4 bases for J; bases not matched to a gene: 10. This CDR3 comprises 15 residues. The chain uses TRBV5-1 and TRBJ2-5; 7 positions match TRBD1. The TCR originated in a woman aged 55-70 years with acute or convalescent COVID-19. The sample was peripheral blood. In DNA, the CDR3 is TGCGCCAGCAGCGAGCGGACAGGTAGAATAGAGACCCAGTACTTC. The encoded protein is CASSERTGRIETQYF.